The 5 T cell receptor beta chains below all came from one sample that was sequenced in a study of cytomegalovirus exposure and HLA in healthy donors. The primer mix had 60 Vbeta and 13 Jbeta primers. The assay was immunoSEQ multiplex PCR, and TCRdb's table has in-frame clones only and misses some. The sample consists of approximately 150,000 clones, roughly 79% of them appearing once. Sequenced: PBMCs. The receptors derive from an older woman in good health and CMV-seropositive.

The chain uses TRBV28 and TRBJ1-5, with a weak D call TRBD1 (6 bases). This CDR3 spans 16 amino acids. Trimming removed 4 bases from V and 0 bases from J, with 13 bases in between. From germline, CDR1 is MDHEN and CDR2 SYDVKM. DNA of the CDR3: TGTGCCAGCAGTTCAGGTACAGGGTATAGCAATCAGCCCCAGCATTTT. The encoded protein is CASSSGTGYSNQPQHF.

This clone has more than one count but fewer than ten. The V and J genes are TRBV2 and TRBJ2-3, with 13 bases matching TRBD2. There are 16 residues in the CDR3. Germline CDR1 reads SNHLY; CDR2 reads FYNNEI. J gave up 4 bases and V 6 bases, and 7 bases lay outside the gene matches. The CDR3 nucleotides read TGTGCCAGCAGGGATGGACTAGCGGGAGCCTCAGATACGCAGTATTTT. It codes for CASRDGLAGASDTQYF.

The genes are TRBV19 and TRBJ2-7, with 7 nucleotides matching TRBD1. Germline CDR1 LNHDA, CDR2 SQIVND (reference sequence). CDR3 length equals 13 residues. V was pared by 5 bases and J by 3 bases, with 4 bases of the junction left unmatched. The CDR3 region is CASSLRQGYEQYF. For the CDR3, the DNA is TGTGCCAGTAGTCTTCGACAGGGCTACGAGCAGTACTTC.

The rearrangement links TRBV28 to TRBJ1-4, with D unclear. The germline V and J ends were trimmed by 4 bases and 5 bases, with 5 bases remaining between them. This CDR3 contains 12 residues. From germline, CDR1 is MDHEN and CDR2 SYDVKM. The CDR3 loop is CASSYRNEKLFF. CDR3 in DNA: TGTGCCAGCAGTTACAGAAATGAAAAACTGTTTTTT.

This chain uses TRBV5-1 with TRBJ2-5; a weak D match, TRBD2 (5 bases). CDR3 length: 15 residues. V was pared by 0 bases and J by 1 base, with 10 bases between. Germline lookup yields CDR1 SGHRS and CDR2 YFSETQ. CDR3 coding DNA: TGCGCCAGCAGCTTGGTTTCGGGGATCCAAGAGACCCAGTACTTC. Translation: CASSLVSGIQETQYF.